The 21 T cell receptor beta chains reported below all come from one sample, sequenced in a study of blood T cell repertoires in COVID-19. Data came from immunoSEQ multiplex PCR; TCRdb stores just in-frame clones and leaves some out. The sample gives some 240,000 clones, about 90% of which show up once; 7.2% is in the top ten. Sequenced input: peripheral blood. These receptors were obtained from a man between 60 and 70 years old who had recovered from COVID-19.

Here the CDR3 DNA reads TGTGCCAGCAGTACAGGGGAAAACTATGGCTACACCTTC. This translates into CASSTGENYGYTF. The chain recombines TRBV6-5 with TRBJ1-2, with TRBD1 matching over 7 bases. This CDR3 region has 13 residues. V trimming: 5 bases; J trimming: 2 bases; junction bases outside the gene matches: 2. The germline gives CDR1 MNHEY, CDR2 SVGAGI.

Here the CDR3 DNA reads TGTGCCAGCAGAGGGACAGCGTTGCTCGGCTACACCTTC. Translating it yields CASRGTALLGYTF. The chain joins TRBV27 to TRBJ1-2; 7 nucleotides align to TRBD1. Unmatched junction bases numbered 9, after V lost 6 bases and J lost 8 bases. Germline lookup yields CDR1 MNHEY and CDR2 SMNVEV (reference sequence). CDR3 length equals 13 residues.

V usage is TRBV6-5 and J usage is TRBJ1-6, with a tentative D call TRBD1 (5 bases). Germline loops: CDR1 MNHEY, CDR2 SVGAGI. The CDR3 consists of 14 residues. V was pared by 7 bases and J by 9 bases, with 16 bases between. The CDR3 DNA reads TGTGCCAGCAATAGAGGTCAGGGAATTTCACCCCTCCACTTT. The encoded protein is CASNRGQGISPLHF.

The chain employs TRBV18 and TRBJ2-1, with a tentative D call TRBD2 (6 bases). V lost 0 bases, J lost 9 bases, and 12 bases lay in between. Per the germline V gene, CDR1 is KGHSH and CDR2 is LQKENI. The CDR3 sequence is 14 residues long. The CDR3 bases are TGTGCCAGCTCACCACCGGGGAGGATCAGTGAGCAGTTCTTC. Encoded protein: CASSPPGRISEQFF.

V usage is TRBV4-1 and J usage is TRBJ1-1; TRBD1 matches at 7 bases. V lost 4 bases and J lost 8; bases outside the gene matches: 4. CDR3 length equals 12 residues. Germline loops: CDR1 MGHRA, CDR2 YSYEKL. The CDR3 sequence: CASSLWTGEAFF. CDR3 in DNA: TGCGCCAGCAGCCTTTGGACAGGCGAAGCTTTCTTT.

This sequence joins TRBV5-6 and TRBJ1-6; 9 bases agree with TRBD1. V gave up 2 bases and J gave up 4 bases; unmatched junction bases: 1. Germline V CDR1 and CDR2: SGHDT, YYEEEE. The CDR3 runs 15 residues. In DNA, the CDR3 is TGTGCCAGCAGCTTTGGGACAGGGTATAATTCACCCCTCCACTTT. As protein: CASSFGTGYNSPLHF.

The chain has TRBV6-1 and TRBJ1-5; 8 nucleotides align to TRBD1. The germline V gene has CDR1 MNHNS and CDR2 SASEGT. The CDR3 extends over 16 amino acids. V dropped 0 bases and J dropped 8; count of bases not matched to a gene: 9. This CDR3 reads CASSEANQGAGEPQHF. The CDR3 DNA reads TGTGCCAGCAGTGAAGCCAATCAGGGGGCTGGCGAGCCCCAGCATTTT.

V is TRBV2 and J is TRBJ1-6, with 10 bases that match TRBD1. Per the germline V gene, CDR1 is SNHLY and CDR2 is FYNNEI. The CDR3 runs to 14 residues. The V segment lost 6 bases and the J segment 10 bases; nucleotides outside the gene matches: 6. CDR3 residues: CASSPGTGESPLHF. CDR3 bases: TGTGCCAGCAGCCCCGGGACAGGGGAATCACCCCTCCACTTT.

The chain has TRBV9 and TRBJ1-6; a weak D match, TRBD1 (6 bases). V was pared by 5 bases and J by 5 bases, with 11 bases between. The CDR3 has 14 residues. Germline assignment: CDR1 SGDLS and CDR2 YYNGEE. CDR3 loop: CASRRGLDNSPLHF. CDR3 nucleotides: TGTGCCAGCAGGAGGGGGTTGGATAATTCACCCCTCCACTTT.

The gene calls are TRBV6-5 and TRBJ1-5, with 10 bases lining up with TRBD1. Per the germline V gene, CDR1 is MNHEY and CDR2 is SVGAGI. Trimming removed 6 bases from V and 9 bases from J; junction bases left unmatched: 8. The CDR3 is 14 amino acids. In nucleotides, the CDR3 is TGTGCCAGCAGCCGGGACAGGGGAGGGGGGCCCCAGCATTTT. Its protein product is CASSRDRGGGPQHF.

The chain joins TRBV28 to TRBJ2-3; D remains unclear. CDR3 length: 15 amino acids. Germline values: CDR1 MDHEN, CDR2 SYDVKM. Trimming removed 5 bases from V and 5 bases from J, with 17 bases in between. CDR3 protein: CASSRGSQRVDTQYF. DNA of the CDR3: TGTGCCAGCAGTCGTGGCAGCCAGCGTGTAGATACGCAGTATTTT.

The CDR3, as DNA: TGCGCCAGCAGCTTGAAGGCCAACAGGAACACCGGGGAGCTGTTTTTT. Translation gives CASSLKANRNTGELFF. The V call is TRBV5-1, the J call TRBJ2-2, with D uncertain. The CDR3 sequence is 16 residues long. Between the trimmed V and J ends, which lost 1 base and 1 base, there was a span of 11 bases. The germline V gene encodes CDR1 SGHRS and CDR2 YFSETQ.

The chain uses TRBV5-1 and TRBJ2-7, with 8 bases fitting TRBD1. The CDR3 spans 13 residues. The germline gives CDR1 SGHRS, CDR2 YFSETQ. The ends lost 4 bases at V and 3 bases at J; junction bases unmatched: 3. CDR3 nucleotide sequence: TGCGCCAGCAGCCACGGACAGGGCTACGAGCAGTACTTC. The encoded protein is CASSHGQGYEQYF.

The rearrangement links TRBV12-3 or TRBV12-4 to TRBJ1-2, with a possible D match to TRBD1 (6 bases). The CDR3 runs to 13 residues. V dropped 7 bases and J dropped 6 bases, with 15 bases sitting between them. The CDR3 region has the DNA TGTGCCAGCAATACACAGGGAAACAATGGCTACACCTTC. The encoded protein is CASNTQGNNGYTF.

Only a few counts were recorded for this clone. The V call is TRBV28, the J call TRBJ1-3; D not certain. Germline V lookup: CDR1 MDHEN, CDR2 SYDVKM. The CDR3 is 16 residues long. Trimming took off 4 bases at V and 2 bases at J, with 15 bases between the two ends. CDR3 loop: CASSSPMRVTGNTIYF. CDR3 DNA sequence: TGTGCCAGCAGTTCTCCGATGAGAGTAACTGGAAACACCATATATTTT.

The CDR3 reads CASSPPGRPEGGYTF. CDR3 sequence (DNA): TGTGCCAGCTCACCACCGGGCCGCCCTGAGGGTGGCTACACCTTC. The genes are TRBV18 and TRBJ1-2; D not certain. The CDR3 runs to 15 residues. CDR1 KGHSH and CDR2 LQKENI come from the germline V gene. V was clipped by 0 bases and J by 7 bases, with 15 bases between them.

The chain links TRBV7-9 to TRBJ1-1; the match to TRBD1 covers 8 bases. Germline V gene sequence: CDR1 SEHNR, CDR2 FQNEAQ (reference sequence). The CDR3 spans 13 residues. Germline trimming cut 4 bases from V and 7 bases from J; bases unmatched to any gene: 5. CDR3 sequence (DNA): TGTGCCAGCAGCTATGCAGGGGGCGGTGAAGCTTTCTTT. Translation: CASSYAGGGEAFF.

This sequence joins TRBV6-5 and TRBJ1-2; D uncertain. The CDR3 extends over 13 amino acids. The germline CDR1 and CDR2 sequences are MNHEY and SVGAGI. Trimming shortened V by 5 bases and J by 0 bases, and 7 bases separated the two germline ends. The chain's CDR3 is CASSPPSNYGYTF. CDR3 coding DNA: TGTGCCAGCAGTCCCCCTTCTAACTATGGCTACACCTTC.

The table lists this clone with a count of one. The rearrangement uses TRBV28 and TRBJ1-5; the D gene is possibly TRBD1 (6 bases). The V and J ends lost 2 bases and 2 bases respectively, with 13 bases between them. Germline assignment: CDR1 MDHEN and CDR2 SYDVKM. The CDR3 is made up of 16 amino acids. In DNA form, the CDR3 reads TGTGCCAGCAGTTTACGGGGGGCGAGCGGCAATCAGCCCCAGCATTTT. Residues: CASSLRGASGNQPQHF.

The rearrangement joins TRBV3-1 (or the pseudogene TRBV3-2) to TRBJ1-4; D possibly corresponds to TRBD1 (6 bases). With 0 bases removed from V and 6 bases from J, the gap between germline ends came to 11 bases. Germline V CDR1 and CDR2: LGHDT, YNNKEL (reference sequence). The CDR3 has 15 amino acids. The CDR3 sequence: CASSQEGHTYEKLFF. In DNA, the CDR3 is TGTGCCAGCAGCCAAGAGGGACATACCTATGAAAAACTGTTTTTT.

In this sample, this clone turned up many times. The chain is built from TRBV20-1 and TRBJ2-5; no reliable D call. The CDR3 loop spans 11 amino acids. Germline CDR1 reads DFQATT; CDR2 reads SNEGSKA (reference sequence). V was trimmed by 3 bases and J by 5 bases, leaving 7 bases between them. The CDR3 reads CSARSTETQYF. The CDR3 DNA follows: TGCAGTGCTAGGAGTACGGAGACCCAGTACTTC.